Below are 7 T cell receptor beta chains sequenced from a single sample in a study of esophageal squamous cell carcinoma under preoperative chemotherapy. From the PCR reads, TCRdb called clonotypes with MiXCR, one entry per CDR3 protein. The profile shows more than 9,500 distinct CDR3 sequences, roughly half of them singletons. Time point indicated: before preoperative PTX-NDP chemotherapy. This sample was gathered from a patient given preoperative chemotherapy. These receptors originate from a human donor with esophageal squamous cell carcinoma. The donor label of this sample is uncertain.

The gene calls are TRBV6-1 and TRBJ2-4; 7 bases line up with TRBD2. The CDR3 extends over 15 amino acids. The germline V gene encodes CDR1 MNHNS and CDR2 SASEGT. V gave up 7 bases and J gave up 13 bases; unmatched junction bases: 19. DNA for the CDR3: TGTGCCAGCACCAAGGGGAGGGGAGCCAAAAATACGCAGTACTTC. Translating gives CASTKGRGAKNTQYF.

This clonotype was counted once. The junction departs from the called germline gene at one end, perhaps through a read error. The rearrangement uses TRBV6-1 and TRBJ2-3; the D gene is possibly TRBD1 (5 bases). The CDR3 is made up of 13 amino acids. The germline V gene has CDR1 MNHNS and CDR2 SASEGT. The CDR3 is CASGRQGTETQYF. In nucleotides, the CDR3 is TGTGCCAGCGGCCGGCAGGGAACAGAGACGCAGTATTTT.

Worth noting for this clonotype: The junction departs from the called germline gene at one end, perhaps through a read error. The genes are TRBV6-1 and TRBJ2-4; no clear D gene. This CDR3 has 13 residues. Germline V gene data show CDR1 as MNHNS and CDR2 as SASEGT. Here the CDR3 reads CARRLGPQNTQYF. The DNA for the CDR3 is TGTGCCAGGAGGCTAGGGCCCCAAAACACTCAGTACTTC.

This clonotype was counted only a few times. DNA for the CDR3: TGTGCCAGTGGGAAGCCCGGGTTGCGGTCGGGGAACAATGAGCAGTTCTTC. This translates into CASGKPGLRSGNNEQFF. The chain links TRBV27 to TRBJ2-1; weak D call: TRBD2 (5 bases). Trimming took 9 bases from V and 5 from J, leaving 26 bases between them. The germline V gene encodes CDR1 MNHEY and CDR2 SMNVEV (reference sequence). The CDR3 loop spans 17 amino acids.

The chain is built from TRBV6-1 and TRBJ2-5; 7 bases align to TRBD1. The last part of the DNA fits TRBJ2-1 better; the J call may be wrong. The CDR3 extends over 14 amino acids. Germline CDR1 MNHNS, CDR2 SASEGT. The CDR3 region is CASSPTGRIYEQFF. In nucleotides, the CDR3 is TGTGCCAGCAGTCCGACAGGGAGAATCTACGAGCAGTTCTTC.

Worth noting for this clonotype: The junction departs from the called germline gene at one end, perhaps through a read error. The CDR3 coding sequence is TGCGCGGGCAGTGGGGGACGAGACCCAGATACGCAGTATTTC. It encodes CAGSGGRDPDTQYF. This chain uses TRBV10-2 with TRBJ2-3; D assignment may be TRBD1 or TRBD2 (5 bases each). From germline, CDR1 is WSHSY and CDR2 SAAADI. CDR3 size: 14 residues.

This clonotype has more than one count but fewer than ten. The CDR3 nucleotides read TGTGCCAGCAGGGCCTACTCCGGACTCGAGGCCAAAAACATTCAGTACTTC. It codes for CASRAYSGLEAKNIQYF. The J gene is TRBJ2-4, the V gene TRBV6-1; perhaps TRBD2 as D (5 bases). The CDR3 sequence is 17 residues long. Germline V gives CDR1 MNHNS, CDR2 SASEGT. V was pared by 6 bases and J by 1 base, with 19 bases between.